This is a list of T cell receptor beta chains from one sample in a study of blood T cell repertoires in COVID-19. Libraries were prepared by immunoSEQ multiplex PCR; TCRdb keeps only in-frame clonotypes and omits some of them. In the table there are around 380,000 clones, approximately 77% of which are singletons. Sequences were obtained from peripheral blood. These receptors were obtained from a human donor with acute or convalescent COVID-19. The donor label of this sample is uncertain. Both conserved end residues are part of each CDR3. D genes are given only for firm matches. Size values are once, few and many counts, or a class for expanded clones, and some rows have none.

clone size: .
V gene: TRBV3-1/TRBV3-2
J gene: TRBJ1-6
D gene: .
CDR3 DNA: TGTGCCAGCAGTCAACAGAATTCACCCCTCCACTTT
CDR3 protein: CASSQQNSPLHF

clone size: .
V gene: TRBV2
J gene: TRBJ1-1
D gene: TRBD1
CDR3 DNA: TGTGCCAGCAGTGTGTTAGACAGGGTATTAGCTGGGAACACTGAAGCTTTCTTT
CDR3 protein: CASSVLDRVLAGNTEAFF

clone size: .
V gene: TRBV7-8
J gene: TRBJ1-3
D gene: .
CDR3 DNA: TGTGCCAGCAGCTTCGGTCCTAGGTGGAACACCATATATTTT
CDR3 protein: CASSFGPRWNTIYF

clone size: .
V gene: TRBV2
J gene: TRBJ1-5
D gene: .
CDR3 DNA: TGTGCCAGCAGGAAGGACTCAGGGGAACAGCCCCAGCATTTT
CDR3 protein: CASRKDSGEQPQHF

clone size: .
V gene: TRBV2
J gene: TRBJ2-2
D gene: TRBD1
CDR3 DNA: TGTGCCAGCAGGACAGGGAATCCCGGGGAGCTGTTTTTT
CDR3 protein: CASRTGNPGELFF

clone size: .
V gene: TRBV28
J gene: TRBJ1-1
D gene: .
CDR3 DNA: TGTGCCAGCAGTTTATTACGAGGTCTGAACACTGAAGCTTTCTTT
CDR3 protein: CASSLLRGLNTEAFF

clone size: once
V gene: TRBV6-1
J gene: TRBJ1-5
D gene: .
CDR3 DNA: TGTGCCAGCAGTGAAGCGCGGGGGCGTCAGCCCCAGCATTTT
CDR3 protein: CASSEARGRQPQHF

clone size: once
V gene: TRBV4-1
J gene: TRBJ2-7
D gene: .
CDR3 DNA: TGCGCCAGCAGCCAAGATCCAGCGGTCTCCTACGAGCAGTACTTC
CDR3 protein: CASSQDPAVSYEQYF

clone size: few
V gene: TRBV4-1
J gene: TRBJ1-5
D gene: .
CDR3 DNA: TGCGCCAGCAGCCAAGCCGCGCAGGGCTATCAGCCCCAGCATTTT
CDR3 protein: CASSQAAQGYQPQHF

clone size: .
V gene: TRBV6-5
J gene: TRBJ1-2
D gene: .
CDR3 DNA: TGTGCCAGCAGCACCAAAGGGGGGGGTAACTATGGCTACACCTTC
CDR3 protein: CASSTKGGGNYGYTF

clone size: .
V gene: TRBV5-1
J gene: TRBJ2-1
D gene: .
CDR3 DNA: TGCGCCAGCAGCCTACGACCCCTCGAGGGGCAGTTCTTC
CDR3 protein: CASSLRPLEGQFF

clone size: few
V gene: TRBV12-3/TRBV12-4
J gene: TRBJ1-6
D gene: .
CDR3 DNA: TGTGCCAGTCGGAGAACCTATAATTCACCCCTCCACTTT
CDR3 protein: CASRRTYNSPLHF

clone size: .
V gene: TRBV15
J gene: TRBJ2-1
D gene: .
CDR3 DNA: TGTGCCACCAGCAGAGATGGTGGGGGCGAGCAGTTCTTC
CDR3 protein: CATSRDGGGEQFF

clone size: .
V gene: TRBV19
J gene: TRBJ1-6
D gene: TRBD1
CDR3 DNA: TGTGCCAGTAGTATGGAGGCGGACAGGGGTCGTTCACCCCTCCACTTT
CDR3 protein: CASSMEADRGRSPLHF

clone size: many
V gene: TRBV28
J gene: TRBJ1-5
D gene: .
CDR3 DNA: TGTGCCAGCAGGCGGACAGCTAGCAATCAGCCCCAGCATTTT
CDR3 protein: CASRRTASNQPQHF

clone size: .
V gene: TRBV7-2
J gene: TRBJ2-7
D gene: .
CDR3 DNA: TGTGCCAGCAGCTTAGAAGGGGGACGTACCTACGAGCAGTACTTC
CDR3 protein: CASSLEGGRTYEQYF

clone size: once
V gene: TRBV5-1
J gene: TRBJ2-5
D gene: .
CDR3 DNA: TGCGCCAGCAGCGCAGGTCCTCAAGAGACCCAGTACTTC
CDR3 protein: CASSAGPQETQYF

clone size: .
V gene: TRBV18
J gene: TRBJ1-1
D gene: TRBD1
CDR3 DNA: TGTGCCAGCTCACTGGGACAGGGGAGAACTGAAGCTTTCTTT
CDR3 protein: CASSLGQGRTEAFF

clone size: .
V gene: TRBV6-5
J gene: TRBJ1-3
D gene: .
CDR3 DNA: TGTGCCAGCAGTTTTATCTCTGGAAACACCATATATTTT
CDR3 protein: CASSFISGNTIYF

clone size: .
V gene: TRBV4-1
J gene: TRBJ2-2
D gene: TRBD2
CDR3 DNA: TGCGCCAGCAGCCAAGAAGGGGAGGGTAACACCGGGGAGCTGTTTTTT
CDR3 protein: CASSQEGEGNTGELFF

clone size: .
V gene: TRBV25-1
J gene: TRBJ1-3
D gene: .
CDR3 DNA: TGTGCCAGCAGTGAATCCGGGTGGGGAAACACCATATATTTT
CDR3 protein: CASSESGWGNTIYF

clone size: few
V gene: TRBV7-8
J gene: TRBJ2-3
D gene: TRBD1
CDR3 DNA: TGTGCCAGCAGCTTAGCGAGTAACAGGGGGCCCGGCACAGATACGCAGTATTTT
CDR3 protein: CASSLASNRGPGTDTQYF

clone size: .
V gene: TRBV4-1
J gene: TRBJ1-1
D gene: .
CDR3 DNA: TGCGCCAGCAGCCAAGTTGCAGGCCTTGAAGCTTTCTTT
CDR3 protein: CASSQVAGLEAFF

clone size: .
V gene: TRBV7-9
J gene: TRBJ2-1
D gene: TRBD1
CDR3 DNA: TGTGCCAGCAGCTTATCCGGGACAGGGCGCGATGAGCAGTTCTTC
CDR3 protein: CASSLSGTGRDEQFF

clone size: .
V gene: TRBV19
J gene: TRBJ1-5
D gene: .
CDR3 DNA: TGTGCCAGTATACGAAAGGGGTTGGGCAATCAGCCCCAGCATTTT
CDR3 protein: CASIRKGLGNQPQHF

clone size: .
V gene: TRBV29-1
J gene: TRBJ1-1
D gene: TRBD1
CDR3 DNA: TGCAGCGTCAAACCCGGGACAGGGGTCTCTTCGGCTTTCTTT
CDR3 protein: CSVKPGTGVSSAFF